One and the same sample provided the 7 T cell receptor beta chains below, sequenced in a study of CD8 T cells in Susac syndrome. Random hexamers were used to reverse transcribe about 0.45 to 1 ug of RNA. TCRdb re-called the immunoSEQ multiplex PCR reads with MiXCR, one entry per CDR3 protein. The table lists about 280,000 distinct CDR3 sequences, approximately 81% of them singletons. The specimen sequenced was CD8+ T cells from PBMCs. These receptors all come from a human donor with multiple sclerosis.

The chain uses TRBV6-1 and TRBJ2-7; the D is unclear. The CDR3 extends over 13 amino acids. The germline gives CDR1 MNHNS, CDR2 SASEGT. V was shortened by 1 base and J by 3 bases, with 7 bases between the two germline ends. This CDR3 is CASSEDGYYEQYF. DNA for the CDR3: TGTGCCAGCAGTGAAGACGGTTACTACGAGCAGTACTTC.

The rearrangement links TRBV7-8 to TRBJ2-7; 10 nucleotides align to TRBD1. This CDR3 is built from 16 residues. Looked up from germline, CDR1 is SGHVS and CDR2 is FQNEAQ. The V gene end was trimmed by 4 bases and the J gene end by 6 bases; junction bases not matched to a gene: 12. CDR3 region: CASSSRTGTGAREQYF. The CDR3 DNA sequence: TGTGCCAGCAGCTCCCGGACCGGGACAGGGGCACGCGAGCAGTACTTC. Drawing the rest from reference TRBV7-8 and TRBJ2-7, the complete variable domain is GAGVSQSPRYKVAKRGQDVALRCDPISGHVSLFWYQQALGQGPEFLTYFQNEAQLDKSGLPSDRFFAERPEGSVSTLKIQRTQQEDSAVYLCASSSRTGTGAREQYFGPGTRLTVT.

The chain uses TRBV28 and TRBJ2-1; the D call may be TRBD1 or TRBD2 (5 bases each). Deletions cut 2 bases from V and 9 bases from J, with 17 bases between. CDR1 and CDR2 (germline): MDHEN, SYDVKM. The CDR3 loop spans 15 amino acids. CDR3 DNA: TGTGCCAGCAGTTTAGGCTTTGAGGGGTATAGTGAGCAGTTCTTC. It yields the protein CASSLGFEGYSEQFF.

The V gene is TRBV20-1, the J gene TRBJ2-4, with D uncertain. CDR1 is DFQATT, CDR2 SNEGSKA, per germline (reference sequence). V was trimmed by 0 bases and J by 6 bases, leaving 3 bases between them. This CDR3 spans 11 amino acids. The CDR3 reads CSARDLNIQYF. Here the CDR3 DNA reads TGCAGTGCTAGAGATCTAAACATTCAGTACTTC.

V usage is TRBV7-9 and J usage is TRBJ1-3; D not certain. The CDR3 has 14 amino acids. The germline V gene has CDR1 SEHNR and CDR2 FQNEAQ (reference sequence). V lost 5 bases and J lost 1, with 9 bases in between. The CDR3 spells CASSLSESGNTIYF. In nucleotides, the CDR3 is TGTGCCAGCAGCCTCTCGGAGTCTGGAAACACCATATATTTT.

In regard to this clonotype: A read error may account for a junction end that differs from germline. V and J are TRBV3-1 and TRBJ2-7; D not certain. Germline CDR1 is LGHDT and CDR2 is YNNKEL (reference sequence). This CDR3 is 12 amino acids long. The CDR3 protein is CASSQDSHEQYF. DNA of the CDR3: TGTGCCAGCAGCCAAGACTCCCACGAGCAGTACTTC.

This sequence joins TRBV2 and TRBJ2-1, with a possible D match to TRBD2 (6 bases). Germline V lookup: CDR1 SNHLY, CDR2 FYNNEI. This CDR3 region has 11 residues. Trimming left V 8 bases short and J 7 bases short, with 9 bases between. The CDR3, as DNA: TGTGCCAGCCTGACTAGAAATGAGCAGTTCTTC. This encodes CASLTRNEQFF.